This TCR beta chain was captured in a study of blood T cell repertoires in COVID-19. Across the study: Samples came from the United States, Italy and Spain, spanning acute and convalescent COVID-19. From T cells, B-cell-depleted T cells, or PBMCs came the material, which was cDNA or gDNA.

Authors' processing steps: Reference gene primer amplification yielded estimated nucleated cell counts. Measured with immunoSEQ multiplex PCR; TCRdb has only the in-frame clones, and not every one. V and J calls and clone size are those listed in that table; D and trimming were worked out from the DNA. This table holds around 500,000 clones, approximately 83% found once. This CDR3 is 14 amino acids long. CDR1 is MDHEN, CDR2 SYDVKM, per germline. Trimming removed 2 bases at V and 0 bases at J, with 6 bases between. Points on this clone: The same CDR3 also results from other DNA sequences found in this sample.

The sample taken for sequencing was peripheral blood. This TCR was sampled from a human donor in a cohort sampled during active COVID-19. The chain uses TRBV28 and TRBJ2-3; D gene unclear. The CDR3 DNA sequence: TGTGCCAGCAGTTTAGGCGGAAGCACAGATACGCAGTATTTT. Translated: CASSLGGSTDTQYF. Full variable domain (remainder filled in from reference TRBV28 and TRBJ2-3): DVKVTQSSRYLVKRTGEKVFLECVQDMDHENMFWYRQDPGLGLRLIYFSYDVKMKEKGDIPEGYSVSREKKERFSLILESASTNQTSMYLCASSLGGSTDTQYFGPGTRLTVL.